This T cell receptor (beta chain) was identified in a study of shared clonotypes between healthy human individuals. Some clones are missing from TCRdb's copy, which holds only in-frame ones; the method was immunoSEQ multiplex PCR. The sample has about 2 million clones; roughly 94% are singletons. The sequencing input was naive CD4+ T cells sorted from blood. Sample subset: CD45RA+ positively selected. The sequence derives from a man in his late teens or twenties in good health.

CDR3 in amino acids: CASRVGGGRNEQYF. The CDR3 DNA sequence: TGTGCCAGCAGAGTGGGGGGGGGTCGAAACGAGCAGTACTTC. J is TRBJ2-7 and V is TRBV6-1; 7 nucleotides line up with TRBD2. CDR1 is MNHNS, CDR2 SASEGT, per germline. V gave up 6 bases and J gave up 5 bases; unmatched junction bases: 10. The CDR3 consists of 14 residues.